This T cell receptor (beta chain) was identified in a study of blood T cells in healthy people across ages (dated by TCRdb to between 2014 and 2017). About the investigation overall: In model experiments, template switching captured about one uniquely barcoded TCR beta cDNA molecule for every two T cells. Two additional independent replicas of 1 million unique cDNA reads from the same blood draw were analyzed for two donors (one aged 18 to 30 and one aged 80 or older). Donors of different ages were randomly distributed across sequencing lanes to avoid experimental bias. The donors were split into four age groups: young (average 16 years), middle-aged (about 40), aged (62) and long-lived (about 74). Age-related changes in TCR beta repertoire diversity were measured in the study by deep sequencing normalized with unique cDNA molecular identifiers. Points the paper makes about the study in general: Donor CMV infection status was unknown, potentially confounding age-related changes in expanded clonotypes. Observed TCR beta diversity per million T cells fell roughly linearly with age, and a significant reduction was already apparent by age about 43. Because profiling used bulk unsorted PBMCs, naive and antigen-experienced compartments could not be compared conclusively. The long-lived group showed more naive CD4+ T cells, fewer expanded clones and increased TCR diversity than the aged group, suggesting age selection. Estimates of total diversity based on one million sequenced T cells were considered lower bounds and underestimates. Observed TCR beta diversity correlated strongly with the percentage of naive T cells measured by flow cytometry.

This clonotype was seen repeatedly, ten times or more. Its antigen is unknown. Per-nucleotide qualities are absent, and no much larger clonotype sits a single base away. The donors were about 40 Caucasian individuals from Russia, aged roughly 6 to 90 years, who were systemically healthy. Each donor gave about 9.2 milliliters of peripheral blood, drawn into EDTA-treated Vacutainer tubes. PBMCs were isolated by Ficoll-Paque density-gradient centrifugation, with at least 6 million obtained per sample. Trizol reagent was used to extract total RNA from PBMCs, with at least 5 micrograms per sample. Naive CD45RAhigh/CD27high T cell percentages were measured by flow cytometry on a PBMC aliquot from every donor. Libraries were constructed by 5' RACE. These reads were obtained on an Illumina HiSeq 2500. A second about 7 to 12 cycle PCR used a sample-barcoded 5' primer and a J-beta primer mix. A unique molecular identifier was introduced onto each TCR beta cDNA molecule by a template-switch 5' adaptor carrying 12 random nucleotides. At least 2.5 million CDR3-containing paired-end reads were obtained from each sample. All of the RNA was converted into first-strand cDNA using the Mint cDNA synthesis kit, with a TRBC-specific oligonucleotide serving as the primer. All cDNA was treated with uracil-DNA glycosylase and then went through a first 18-cycle PCR with the universal primers M1SS and BC2_uni_R. The original pipeline was this. For normalization, 1 million high-quality reads, each with a distinct molecular identifier, were randomly selected from each sample. Reads sharing molecular identifiers were discarded rather than binned into consensus sequences. MiTCR, run with a Q25 quality threshold and the strictest error-elimination algorithm, handled CDR3 identification, clonotype clustering and error correction. A nonparametric unseen species model with Euler transformation was used to estimate a lower bound on total TCR beta diversity. The public reads were reprocessed in TCRdb via fastp at Q25 and MiXCR, keeping in-frame beta chains. Entries that share a CDR3 protein sequence are merged under the most common genes and DNA. TCRdb's processing, not the authors' own work, is the source of the V and J calls. In this sample the table shows 870,000 or so distinct CDR3 sequences, less than 35% of which occur a single time. The biggest ten clones account for roughly 17% of the sample.

Counted from cysteine to phenylalanine, this CDR3 has 15 amino acids. Only the CDR3 DNA stays, 45 bases, in frame from base 1. The germline V gene (reference sequence) supplies CDR1 SEHNR and CDR2 FQNEAQ. Trimming at the junction amounts to 5 bases on V and 5 bases on J, and the germline ends lie 18 bases apart. The source of this sequence is an elderly woman in good health. The V and J genes are TRBV7-9 and TRBJ1-2, with TRBD1 as a weak D call on 6 bases. The sample taken for sequencing was blood. For the CDR3, the sequence is CASSKPGDFGYGYTF. The nucleotide sequence reads TGTGCCAGCAGCAAACCAGGGGATTTCGGGTATGGCTACACCTTC.